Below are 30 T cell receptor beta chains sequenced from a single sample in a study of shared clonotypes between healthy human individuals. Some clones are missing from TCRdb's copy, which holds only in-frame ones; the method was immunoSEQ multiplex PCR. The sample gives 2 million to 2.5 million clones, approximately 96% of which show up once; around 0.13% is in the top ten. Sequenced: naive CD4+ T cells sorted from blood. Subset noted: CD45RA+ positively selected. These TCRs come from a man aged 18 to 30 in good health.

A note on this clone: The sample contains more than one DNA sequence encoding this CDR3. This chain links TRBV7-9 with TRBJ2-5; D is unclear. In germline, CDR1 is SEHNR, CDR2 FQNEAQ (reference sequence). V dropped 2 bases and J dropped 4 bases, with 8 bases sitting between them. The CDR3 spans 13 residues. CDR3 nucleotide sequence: TGTGCCAGCAGCTTAAGGGTGGGAGAGACCCAGTACTTC. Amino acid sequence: CASSLRVGETQYF.

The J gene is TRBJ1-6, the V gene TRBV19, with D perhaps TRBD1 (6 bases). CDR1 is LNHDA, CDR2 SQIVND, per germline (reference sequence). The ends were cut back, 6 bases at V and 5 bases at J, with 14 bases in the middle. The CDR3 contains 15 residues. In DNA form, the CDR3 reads TGTGCCAGTAGGCATTTAGACAGGAATAATTCACCCCTCCACTTT. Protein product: CASRHLDRNNSPLHF.

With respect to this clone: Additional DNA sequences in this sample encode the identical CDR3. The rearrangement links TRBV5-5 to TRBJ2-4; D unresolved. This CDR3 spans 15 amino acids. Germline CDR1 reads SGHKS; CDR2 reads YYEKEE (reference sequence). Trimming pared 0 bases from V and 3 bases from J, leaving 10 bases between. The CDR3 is CASSLVGLGKNIQYF. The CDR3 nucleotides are TGTGCCAGCAGCTTGGTGGGTTTGGGCAAAAACATTCAGTACTTC.

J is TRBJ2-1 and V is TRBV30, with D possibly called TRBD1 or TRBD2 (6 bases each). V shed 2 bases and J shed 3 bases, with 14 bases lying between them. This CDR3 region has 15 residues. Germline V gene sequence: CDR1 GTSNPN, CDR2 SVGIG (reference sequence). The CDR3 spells CAWSTEGDNYNEQFF. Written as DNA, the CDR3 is TGTGCCTGGAGTACGGAGGGGGACAACTACAATGAGCAGTTCTTC.

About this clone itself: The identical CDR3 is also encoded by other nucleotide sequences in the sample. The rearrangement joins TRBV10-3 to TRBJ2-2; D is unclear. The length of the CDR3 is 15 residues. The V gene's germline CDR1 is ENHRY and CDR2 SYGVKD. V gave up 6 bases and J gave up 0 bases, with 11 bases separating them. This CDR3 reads CAISETATNTGELFF. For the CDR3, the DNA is TGTGCCATCAGCGAAACTGCTACGAACACCGGGGAGCTGTTTTTT.

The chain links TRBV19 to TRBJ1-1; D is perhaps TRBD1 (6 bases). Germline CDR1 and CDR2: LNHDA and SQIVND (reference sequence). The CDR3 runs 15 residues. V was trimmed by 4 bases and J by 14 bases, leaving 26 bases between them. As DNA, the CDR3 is TGTGCCAGTAGTACTCTGGACGAGGGGGTAGAGACGGACTTCTTT. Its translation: CASSTLDEGVETDFF.

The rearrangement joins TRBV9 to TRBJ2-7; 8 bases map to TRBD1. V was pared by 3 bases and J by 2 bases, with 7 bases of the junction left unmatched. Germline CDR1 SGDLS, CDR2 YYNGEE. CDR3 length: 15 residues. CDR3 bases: TGTGCCAGCAGCGCAGGGGGCCGCAAGACCTACGAGCAGTACTTC. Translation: CASSAGGRKTYEQYF. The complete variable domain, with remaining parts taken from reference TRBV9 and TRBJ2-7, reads DSGVTQTPKHLITATGQRVTLRCSPRSGDLSVYWYQQSLDQGLQFLIQYYNGEERAKGNILERFSAQQFPDLHSELNLSSLELGDSALYFCASSAGGRKTYEQYFGPGTRLTVT.

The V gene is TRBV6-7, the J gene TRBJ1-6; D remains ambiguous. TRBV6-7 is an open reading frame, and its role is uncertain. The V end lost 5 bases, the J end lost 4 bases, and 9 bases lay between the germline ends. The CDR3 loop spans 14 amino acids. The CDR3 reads CASSRGSYNSPLHF. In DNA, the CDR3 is TGTGCCAGCAGTCGTGGGTCATATAATTCACCCCTCCACTTT.

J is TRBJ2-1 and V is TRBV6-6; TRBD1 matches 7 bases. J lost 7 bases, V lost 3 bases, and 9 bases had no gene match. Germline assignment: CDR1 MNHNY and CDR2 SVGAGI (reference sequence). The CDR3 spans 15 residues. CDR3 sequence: CASSYTGTAPNEQFF. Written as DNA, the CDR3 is TGTGCCAGCAGTTATACCGGGACAGCACCTAATGAGCAGTTCTTC.

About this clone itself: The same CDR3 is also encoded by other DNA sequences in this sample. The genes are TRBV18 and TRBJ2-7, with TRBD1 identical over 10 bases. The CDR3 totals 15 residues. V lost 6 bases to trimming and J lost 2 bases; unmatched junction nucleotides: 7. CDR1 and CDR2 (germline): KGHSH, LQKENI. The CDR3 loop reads CASSPGTGETYEQYF. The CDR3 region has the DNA TGTGCCAGCTCGCCAGGGACAGGGGAGACCTACGAGCAGTACTTC.

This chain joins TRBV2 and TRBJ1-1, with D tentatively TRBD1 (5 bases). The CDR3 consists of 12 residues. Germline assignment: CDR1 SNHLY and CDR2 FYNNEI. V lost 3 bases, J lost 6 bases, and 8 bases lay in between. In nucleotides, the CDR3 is TGTGCCAGCAGTGACGAGGGGTCTGAAGCTTTCTTT. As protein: CASSDEGSEAFF.

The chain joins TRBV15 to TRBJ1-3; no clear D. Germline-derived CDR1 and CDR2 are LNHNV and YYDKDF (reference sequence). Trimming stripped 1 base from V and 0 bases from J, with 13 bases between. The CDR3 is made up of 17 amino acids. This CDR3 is CATSRVMGSYSGNTIYF. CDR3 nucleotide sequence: TGTGCCACCAGCAGAGTGATGGGCTCCTACTCTGGAAACACCATATATTTT.

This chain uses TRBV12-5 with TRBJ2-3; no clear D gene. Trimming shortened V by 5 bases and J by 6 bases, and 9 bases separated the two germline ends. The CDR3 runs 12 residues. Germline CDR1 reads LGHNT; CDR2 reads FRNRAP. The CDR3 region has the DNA TGTGCTAGTGGTCCCTCCAGGGATACGCAGTATTTT. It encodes CASGPSRDTQYF.

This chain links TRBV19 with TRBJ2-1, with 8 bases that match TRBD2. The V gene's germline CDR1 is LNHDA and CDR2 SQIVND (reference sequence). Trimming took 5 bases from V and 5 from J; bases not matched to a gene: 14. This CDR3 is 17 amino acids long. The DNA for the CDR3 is TGTGCCAGTAGTCCTCTTGGAGCGGGGGCGAGGGACAATGAGCAGTTCTTC. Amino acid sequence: CASSPLGAGARDNEQFF.

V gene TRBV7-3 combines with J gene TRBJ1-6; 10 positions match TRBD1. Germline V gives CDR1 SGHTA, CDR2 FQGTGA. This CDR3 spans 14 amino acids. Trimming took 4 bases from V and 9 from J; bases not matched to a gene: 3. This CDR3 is CASSSTGGSSPLHF. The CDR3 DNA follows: TGTGCCAGCAGCTCGACAGGGGGCAGTTCACCCCTCCACTTT.

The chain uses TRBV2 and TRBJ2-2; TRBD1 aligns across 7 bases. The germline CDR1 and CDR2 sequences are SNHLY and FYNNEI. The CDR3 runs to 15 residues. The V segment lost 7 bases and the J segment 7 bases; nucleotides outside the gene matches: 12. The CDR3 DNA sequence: TGTGCCAGCAAAGTTGTCGGGACAGCCAACGGGGAGCTGTTTTTT. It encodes CASKVVGTANGELFF.

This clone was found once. This chain's CDR3 is CAWSVEDEAFF. CDR3 sequence (DNA): TGTGCCTGGAGTGTAGAGGATGAAGCTTTCTTT. The chain uses TRBV30 and TRBJ1-1; D is ambiguous. The germline CDR1 and CDR2 sequences are GTSNPN and SVGIG (reference sequence). The CDR3 consists of 11 residues. V lost 0 bases and J lost 7, with 6 bases in between.

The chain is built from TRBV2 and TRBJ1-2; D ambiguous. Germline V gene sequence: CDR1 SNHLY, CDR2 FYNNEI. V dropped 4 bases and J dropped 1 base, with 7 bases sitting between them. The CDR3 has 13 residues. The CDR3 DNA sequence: TGTGCCAGCAGTGTGATCAATAACTATGGCTACACCTTC. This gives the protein CASSVINNYGYTF. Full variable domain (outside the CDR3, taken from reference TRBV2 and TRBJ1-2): EPEVTQTPSHQVTQMGQEVILRCVPISNHLYFYWYRQILGQKVEFLVSFYNNEISEKSEIFDDQFSVERPDGSNFTLKIRSTKLEDSAMYFCASSVINNYGYTFGSGTRLTVV.

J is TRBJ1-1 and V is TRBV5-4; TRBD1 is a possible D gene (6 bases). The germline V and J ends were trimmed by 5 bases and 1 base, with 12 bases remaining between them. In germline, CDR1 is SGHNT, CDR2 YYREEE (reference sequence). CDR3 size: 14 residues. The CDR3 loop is CASREMGANTEAFF. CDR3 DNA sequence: TGTGCCAGCAGGGAGATGGGGGCGAACACTGAAGCTTTCTTT. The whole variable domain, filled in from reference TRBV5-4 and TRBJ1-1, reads ETGVTQSPTHLIKTRGQQVTLRCSSQSGHNTVSWYQQALGQGPQFIFQYYREEENGRGNFPPRFSGLQFPNYSSELNVNALELDDSALYLCASREMGANTEAFFGQGTRLTVV.

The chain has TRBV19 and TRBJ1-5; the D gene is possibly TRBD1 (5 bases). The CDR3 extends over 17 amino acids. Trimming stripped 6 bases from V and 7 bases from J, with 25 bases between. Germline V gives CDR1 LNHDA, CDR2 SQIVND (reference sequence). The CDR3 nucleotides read TGTGCCAGTAGCCCAAGAGGGGACTCAACCTCCTGGCAGCCCCAGCATTTT. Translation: CASSPRGDSTSWQPQHF.

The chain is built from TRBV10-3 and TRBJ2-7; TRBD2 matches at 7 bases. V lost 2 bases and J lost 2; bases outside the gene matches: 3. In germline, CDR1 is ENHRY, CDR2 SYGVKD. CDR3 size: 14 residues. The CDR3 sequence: CAISEAGEPYEQYF. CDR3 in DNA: TGTGCCATCAGTGAGGCGGGGGAACCCTACGAGCAGTACTTC.

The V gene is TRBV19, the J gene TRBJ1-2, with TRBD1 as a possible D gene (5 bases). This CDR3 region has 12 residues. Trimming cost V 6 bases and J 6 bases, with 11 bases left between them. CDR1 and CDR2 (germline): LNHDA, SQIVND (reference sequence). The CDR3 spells CASSPFRDGYTF. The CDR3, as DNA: TGTGCCAGTAGCCCATTCAGGGATGGCTACACCTTC.

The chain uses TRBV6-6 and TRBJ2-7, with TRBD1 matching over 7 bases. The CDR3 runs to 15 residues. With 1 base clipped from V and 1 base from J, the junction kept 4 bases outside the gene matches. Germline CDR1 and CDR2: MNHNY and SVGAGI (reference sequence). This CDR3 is CASSYFGTASYEQYF. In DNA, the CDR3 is TGTGCCAGCAGTTACTTTGGGACAGCATCCTACGAGCAGTACTTC.

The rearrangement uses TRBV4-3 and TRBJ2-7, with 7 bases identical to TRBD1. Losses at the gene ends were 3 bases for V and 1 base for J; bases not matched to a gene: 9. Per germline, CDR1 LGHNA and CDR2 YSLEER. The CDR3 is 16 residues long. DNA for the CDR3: TGCGCCAGCAGCCATGACTCAGGGGGATTGTCCTACGAGCAGTACTTC. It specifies CASSHDSGGLSYEQYF.

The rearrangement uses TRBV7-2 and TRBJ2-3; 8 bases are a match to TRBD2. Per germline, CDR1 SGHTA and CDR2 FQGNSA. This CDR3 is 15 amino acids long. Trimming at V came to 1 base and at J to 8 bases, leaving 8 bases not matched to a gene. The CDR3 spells CASSLVAGSPPTQYF. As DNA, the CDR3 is TGTGCCAGCAGCTTAGTAGCGGGAAGCCCCCCTACGCAGTATTTT.

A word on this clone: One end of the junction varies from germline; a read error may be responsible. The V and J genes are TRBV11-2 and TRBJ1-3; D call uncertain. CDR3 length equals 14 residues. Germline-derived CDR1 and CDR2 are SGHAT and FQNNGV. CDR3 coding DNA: TGTGCCAGCAGTATCATCGTCTCTGGGAACACCATATATTTT. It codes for CASSIIVSGNTIYF.

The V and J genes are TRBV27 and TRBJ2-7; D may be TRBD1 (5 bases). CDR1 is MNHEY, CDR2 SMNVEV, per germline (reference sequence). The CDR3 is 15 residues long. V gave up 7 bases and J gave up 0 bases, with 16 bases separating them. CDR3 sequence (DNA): TGTGCCAGCAAGGTGAATCAGGGTTCCTCCTACGAGCAGTACTTC. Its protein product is CASKVNQGSSYEQYF.

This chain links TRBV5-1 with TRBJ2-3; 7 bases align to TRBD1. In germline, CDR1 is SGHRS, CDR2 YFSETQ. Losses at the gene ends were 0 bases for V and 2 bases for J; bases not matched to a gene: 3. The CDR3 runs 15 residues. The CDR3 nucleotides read TGCGCCAGCAGCTTGGAACAGGGGTTCACAGATACGCAGTATTTT. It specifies CASSLEQGFTDTQYF.

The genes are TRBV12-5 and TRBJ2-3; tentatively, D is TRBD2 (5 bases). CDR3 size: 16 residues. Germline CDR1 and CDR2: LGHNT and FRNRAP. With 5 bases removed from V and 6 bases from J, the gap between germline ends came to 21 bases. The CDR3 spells CASGPSGAGVLDTQYF. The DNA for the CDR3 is TGTGCTAGTGGTCCGAGCGGTGCCGGCGTCCTCGATACGCAGTATTTT. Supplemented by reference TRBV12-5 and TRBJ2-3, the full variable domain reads DARVTQTPRHKVTEMGQEVTMRCQPILGHNTVFWYRQTMMQGLELLAYFRNRAPLDDSGMPKDRFSAEMPDATLATLKIQPSEPRDSAVYFCASGPSGAGVLDTQYFGPGTRLTVL.

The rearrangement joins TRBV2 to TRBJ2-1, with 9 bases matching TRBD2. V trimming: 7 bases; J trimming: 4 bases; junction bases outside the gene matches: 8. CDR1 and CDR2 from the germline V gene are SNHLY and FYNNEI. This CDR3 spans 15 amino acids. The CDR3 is CASTEAGGPYNEQFF. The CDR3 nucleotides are TGTGCCAGCACCGAGGCGGGGGGGCCTTACAATGAGCAGTTCTTC.